This T cell receptor beta chain came from a study of resident and recirculating memory T cells in vitiligo (dated 2018 in TCRdb). In terms of the full investigation: For TCR beta sequencing, epidermis was obtained by shave biopsy from two lesional and two nonlesional sites, and PBMCs were also collected, from each of a few stable vitiligo patients. Without any cell sorting, samples were homogenized immediately before genomic DNA was extracted using the Qiagen DNeasy Blood & Tissue Kit. The human TCR beta sequencing was designed to test whether specific clones found in lesional vitiligo skin differed from the clones found in nonlesional skin and in blood. Findings and caveats that apply to the study as a whole: Future mechanistic studies are needed so that the relative contributions of the lesion-infiltrating T cell clones and of human Trm versus Tcm pools can be evaluated. Because TCR sequences were not shared across biopsy sites or across patients, the findings suggest that different lesions are infiltrated by different T cell clones, a pattern described as private specificity. Overlap and correlation analysis found no significant repertoire overlap between any two biopsies, even biopsies from the same patient, apart from each lesion compared with itself. No unique dominant TCR clone was detected, and variation in clonality was observed among vitiligo lesions.

The immunoSEQ hsTCRB kit was used to amplify TCR beta chains from genomic DNA. The immunoSEQ service ran the sequencing of the TCR beta libraries on an Illumina MiSeq instrument. The authors' analysis ran thus. Repertoire data were analyzed with the immunoSEQ Analyzer. TCRdb took over this immuneACCESS table, retaining in-frame rearrangements with V and J assigned. Such tables are incomplete; in checked studies, under half of the missing clones stem from an unresolved V gene, and the remainder is unexplained. V and J calls plus clone size are reproduced from that table; the DNA served to infer D and trimming. The sample table lists 75,000 to 85,000 clones, 92% of them with a count of one. Of the sample, roughly 5% falls within the top ten clones. On this clone itself: This receptor's antigen is unknown. Base qualities are not recorded, but no much larger clone differs from it by a single base.

Stable vitiligo was defined as no change in lesions over the previous 6 months. To count as stable, patients also needed to show no confetti depigmentation, which is a clinical sign of active vitiligo. Any patient who had received treatment in the previous three months was excluded. Ficoll density gradient centrifugation was used to isolate PBMCs from heparinized blood, after which the PBMCs were flash-frozen. CDR1 and CDR2 are drawn from the germline V gene: SGDLS, YYNGEE. From its cysteine to its phenylalanine, the CDR3 spans 13 amino acids. Only CDR3 DNA is held: 39 bases, read in frame from base 1. V and J are trimmed by 6 bases and 3 bases, and the gene matches miss 6 bases of the junction.

The receptor was isolated from a male donor with vitiligo. The V gene is TRBV9 and the J gene is TRBJ2-7, with 7 bases matching TRBD2. The specimen was blood. The DNA is TGTGCCAGCAACCAGAGGGAGGGCTACGAGCAGTACTTC. Translation gives CASNQREGYEQYF. The variable domain in full, with residues beyond the CDR3 obtained from the reference TRBV9 and TRBJ2-7 genes, is DSGVTQTPKHLITATGQRVTLRCSPRSGDLSVYWYQQSLDQGLQFLIQYYNGEERAKGNILERFSAQQFPDLHSELNLSSLELGDSALYFCASNQREGYEQYFGPGTRLTVT.